The 21 T cell receptor beta chains below all came from one sample that was sequenced in a study of blood T cells in healthy people across ages. Together with a sample-barcoded 5' primer, a J-beta primer mix was included in a second PCR lasting about 7 to 12 cycles. Using its own MiXCR run on the 5' RACE reads, TCRdb lists one record per CDR3 protein. The sample comprises a few hundred thousand distinct CDR3 sequences, about 52% of which are singletons, and around 49% rests with the top ten. Sequencing input: blood. These receptor sequences come from a man aged 55 to 69 in good health.

The V call is TRBV20-1, the J call TRBJ2-1; TRBD2 aligns across 12 bases. V was clipped by 3 bases and J by 12 bases; unmatched bases: 15. In germline, CDR1 is DFQATT, CDR2 SNEGSKA (reference sequence). The CDR3 length is 16 residues. This chain's CDR3 is CSASSSGGALSYGQFF. DNA of the CDR3: TGCAGTGCTAGCTCTAGCGGGGGGGCCTTATCCTATGGGCAGTTCTTC.

V usage is TRBV9 and J usage is TRBJ2-3; the D call may be TRBD1 or TRBD2 (6 bases each). This CDR3 is built from 17 residues. Trimming removed 0 bases at V and 3 bases at J, with 17 bases between. Germline CDR1 and CDR2: SGDLS and YYNGEE. The CDR3 is CASSVDPPGGATDTQYF. DNA of the CDR3: TGTGCCAGCAGCGTAGATCCCCCCGGGGGCGCGACAGATACGCAGTATTTT.

The chain joins TRBV6-5 to TRBJ1-1, with no clear D. The germline V and J ends were trimmed by 6 bases and 0 bases, with 11 bases remaining between them. Per the germline V gene, CDR1 is MNHEY and CDR2 is SVGAGI. There are 14 residues in the CDR3. Here the CDR3 DNA reads TGTGCCAGCAGCTCCCCGGGGATGAACACTGAAGCTTTCTTT. Amino acids: CASSSPGMNTEAFF.

This chain uses TRBV20-1 with TRBJ2-5; D is ambiguous. Trimming removed 0 bases from V and 3 bases from J, with 8 bases in between. The length of the CDR3 is 13 residues. Looked up from germline, CDR1 is DFQATT and CDR2 is SNEGSKA (reference sequence). DNA for the CDR3: TGCAGTGCTAGAGATTATGGGAAAGAGACCCAGTACTTC. Its translation is CSARDYGKETQYF.

A few counts support this clonotype. This rearrangement joins TRBV29-1 to TRBJ2-1, with unresolved D. CDR1 and CDR2 (germline): SQVTM, ANQGSEA. V gave up 4 bases and J gave up 2 bases, with 6 bases separating them. The CDR3 spans 12 residues. CDR3: CSVVIAYNEQFF. For the CDR3, the DNA is TGCAGCGTTGTAATTGCCTACAATGAGCAGTTCTTC.

This chain connects TRBV24-1 to TRBJ2-3; 7 nucleotides agree with TRBD1. Germline CDR1 reads KGHDR; CDR2 reads SFDVKD. The CDR3 loop spans 17 amino acids. V lost 0 bases, J lost 0 bases, and 5 bases stayed unmatched. The chain's CDR3 is CATSDLGPGQSTDTQYF. Here the CDR3 DNA reads TGTGCCACCAGTGATTTGGGACCGGGACAGAGCACAGATACGCAGTATTTT.

The sample holds one count of this clonotype. Since a much larger clone is just one base distant, this may be a read error. This chain connects TRBV25-1 to TRBJ2-5, with 7 nucleotides matching TRBD1. With the DNA end fitting TRBJ2-1 better, the J assignment may be wrong. Germline CDR1 and CDR2: MGHDK and SYGVNS. The CDR3 consists of 15 residues. In nucleotides, the CDR3 is TGTGCCAGCAGTGAGCAGGGGGACCTCCAAGAGACCCAGTTCTTC. It is translated as CASSEQGDLQETQFF.

This clonotype was found many times. The chain uses TRBV11-1 and TRBJ2-2, with 9 nucleotides matching TRBD2. The germline V gene has CDR1 SGHAT and CDR2 FQDESV (reference sequence). V dropped 4 bases and J dropped 4; count of bases not matched to a gene: 10. The length of the CDR3 is 17 residues. The CDR3 loop is CASSSRREGQGTGELFF. CDR3 sequence (DNA): TGTGCCAGCAGCTCGAGGCGGGAGGGCCAAGGCACCGGGGAGCTGTTTTTT.

Only one count was recorded for this clonotype. This chain joins TRBV20-1 and TRBJ2-7; TRBD2 aligns across 11 bases. The J call may be in error: the DNA end matches TRBJ2-5 better. The CDR3 is made up of 15 amino acids. Germline V lookup: CDR1 DFQATT, CDR2 SNEGSKA (reference sequence). The CDR3 reads CSAEGRLAGQETQYF. The CDR3 region has the DNA TGCAGTGCTGAGGGAAGACTAGCGGGACAAGAGACCCAGTACTTC.

The V gene is TRBV29-1, the J gene TRBJ2-1; 7 bases match TRBD2. The CDR3 is 15 amino acids. Germline values: CDR1 SQVTM, CDR2 ANQGSEA. The trim removed 4 bases at V and 3 bases at J, leaving 9 bases unmatched. Here the CDR3 DNA reads TGCAGCGTTGGGGCCCCCAGCGGGATCTACAATGAGCAGTTCTTC. This encodes CSVGAPSGIYNEQFF.

In its sample, this clonotype was seen a few times. The DNA is omitted, as the CDR3 cannot be located on it reliably, and the CDR3 follows TCRdb's listing. The chain employs TRBV21-1 and TRBJ2-3; the table's D call of TRBD1 was not tested on the DNA. TRBV21-1 is annotated as a pseudogene. The CDR3 spans 16 amino acids, including both terminal residues. The CDR3 loop reads CASSKEVGQGADTQYF.

This chain uses TRBV5-1 with TRBJ2-6; D perhaps matches TRBD1 (5 bases). V lost 4 bases, J lost 0 bases, and 11 bases lay in between. This CDR3 region has 16 residues. CDR1 and CDR2 from the germline V gene are SGHRS and YFSETQ. DNA for the CDR3: TGCGCCAGCAGCACAACGACAGACTCTGGGGCCAACGTCCTGACTTTC. Protein sequence: CASSTTTDSGANVLTF.

This clonotype was seen more than once but under ten times. The CDR3 DNA sequence: TGTGCCAGCGGCTCCCCGTGGGAGCGGGAGAAAGTATATGAGCAGTTCTTC. This sequence encodes CASGSPWEREKVYEQFF. V usage is TRBV11-2 and J usage is TRBJ2-1; 8 nucleotides line up with TRBD2. CDR1 and CDR2 (germline): SGHAT, FQNNGV. The CDR3 runs to 17 residues. The ends lost 8 bases at V and 8 bases at J; junction bases unmatched: 20.

This chain joins TRBV12-5 and TRBJ2-2; D is tentatively TRBD1 or TRBD2 (5 bases each). Per germline, CDR1 LGHNT and CDR2 FRNRAP. The V gene lost 0 bases and the J gene lost 8 bases, with 16 bases spanning the gap. This CDR3 region has 16 residues. CDR3 region: CASGLVQAGGSGELFF. The CDR3 DNA sequence: TGTGCTAGTGGTTTGGTACAGGCAGGAGGTTCGGGGGAGCTGTTTTTT.

This clonotype was counted once. This chain connects TRBV11-2 to TRBJ2-1; perhaps TRBD2 as D (6 bases). CDR3 length: 16 residues. The germline V gene has CDR1 SGHAT and CDR2 FQNNGV. With 4 bases removed from V and 2 bases from J, the gap between germline ends came to 15 bases. The CDR3 loop reads CASSSSGGAPYNEQFF. CDR3 DNA: TGTGCCAGCAGCTCATCGGGCGGGGCCCCCTACAATGAGCAGTTCTTC.

The chain recombines TRBV6-6 with TRBJ2-7, with D maybe TRBD1 (5 bases). Germline V gene sequence: CDR1 MNHNY, CDR2 SVGAGI (reference sequence). CDR3 length: 14 residues. Between the trimmed V and J ends, which lost 6 bases and 2 bases, there was a span of 14 bases. In DNA form, the CDR3 reads TGTGCCAGCAGCTGGCCAGGGCGAACCTACGAGCAGTACTTC. Translated: CASSWPGRTYEQYF.

This clonotype was recorded a few times. The CDR3 loop reads CASSFSGGTSTDTQYF. CDR3 coding DNA: TGTGCCAGCAGCTTCTCTGGGGGGACCAGCACAGATACGCAGTATTTT. V gene TRBV13 combines with J gene TRBJ2-3; D might be TRBD2 (6 bases). Germline CDR1 is PRHDT and CDR2 is FYEKMQ (reference sequence). Trimming pared 3 bases from V and 0 bases from J, leaving 13 bases between. The CDR3 spans 16 residues.

The chain employs TRBV4-2 and TRBJ1-2; TRBD1 agrees at 9 bases. Per germline, CDR1 LGHNA and CDR2 YNFKEQ. V was clipped by 1 base and J by 6 bases; unmatched bases: 9. The CDR3 totals 16 residues. For the CDR3, the DNA is TGTGCCAGCAGCCAAGTGGGGAGGGGACAGGGAGATGGCTACACCTTC. Residues: CASSQVGRGQGDGYTF.

This chain uses TRBV6-5 with TRBJ1-4, with a possible D match to TRBD1 (5 bases). V was trimmed by 2 bases and J by 8 bases, leaving 12 bases between them. Germline V gene data show CDR1 as MNHEY and CDR2 as SVGAGI. The CDR3 is made up of 14 amino acids. CDR3 in DNA: TGTGCCAGCAGTTACGGCAGGGTCGGGGAAAAACTGTTTTTT. Translating gives CASSYGRVGEKLFF.

This chain uses TRBV20-1 with TRBJ2-1; TRBD1 matches at 8 bases. CDR1 and CDR2 from the germline V gene are DFQATT and SNEGSKA (reference sequence). There are 15 residues in the CDR3. The V gene end was trimmed by 1 base and the J gene end by 6 bases; junction bases not matched to a gene: 8. The DNA of the CDR3 is TGCAGTGCTAGAGGTCCAGGGGGCTTGGGCAATGAGCAGTTCTTC. Its protein is CSARGPGGLGNEQFF.

The V gene is TRBV2, the J gene TRBJ1-2; D is perhaps TRBD1 (5 bases). The CDR3 is 15 amino acids. Trimming removed 6 bases from V and 0 bases from J, with 14 bases in between. Germline V gene data show CDR1 as SNHLY and CDR2 as FYNNEI. The CDR3 DNA is TGTGCCAGCAGATCCCGGGACGTGGCTAACTATGGCTACACCTTC. Its translation: CASRSRDVANYGYTF.